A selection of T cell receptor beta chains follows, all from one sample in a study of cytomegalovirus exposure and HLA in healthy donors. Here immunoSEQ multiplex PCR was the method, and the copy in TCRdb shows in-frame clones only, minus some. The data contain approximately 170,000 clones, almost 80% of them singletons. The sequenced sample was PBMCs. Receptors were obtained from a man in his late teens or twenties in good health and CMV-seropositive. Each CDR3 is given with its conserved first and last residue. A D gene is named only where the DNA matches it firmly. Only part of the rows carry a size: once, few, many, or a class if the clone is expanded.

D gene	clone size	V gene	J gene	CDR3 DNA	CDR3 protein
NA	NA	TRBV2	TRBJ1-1	TGTGCCAGCAGTTACGGGGATTCCACTGAAGCTTTCTTT	CASSYGDSTEAFF
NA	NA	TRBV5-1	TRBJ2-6	TGCGCCAGCAGCTCGCCTCAGGCTGGGGCCAACGTCCTGACTTTC	CASSSPQAGANVLTF
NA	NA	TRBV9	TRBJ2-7	TGTGCCAGCAGCCCCCCCCCGTTCGAGCAGTACTTC	CASSPPPFEQYF
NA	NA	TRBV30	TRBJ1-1	TGTGCCTGGAGTATAGGCAGGGGCACTGAAGCTTTCTTT	CAWSIGRGTEAFF
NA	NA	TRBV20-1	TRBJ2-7	TGCAGTGCTAGGGCCGACTACGAGCAGTACTTC	CSARADYEQYF
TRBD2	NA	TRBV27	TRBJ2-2	TGTGCCAGCAGTTCCCCCAGCGGGAGTGACGGCACCGGGGAGCTGTTTTTT	CASSSPSGSDGTGELFF
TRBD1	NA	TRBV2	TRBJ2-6	TGTGCCAAGTCCGAGGGGACAGAATTTTCTGGGGCCAACGTCCTGACTTTC	CAKSEGTEFSGANVLTF
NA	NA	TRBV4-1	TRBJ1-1	TGCGCCAGCAGCCAGGTGGACAGCCTGAACACTGAAGCTTTCTTT	CASSQVDSLNTEAFF
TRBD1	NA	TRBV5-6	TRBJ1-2	TGTGCCAGCAACAACAGGGGGCGCCCTGGCTACACCTTC	CASNNRGRPGYTF
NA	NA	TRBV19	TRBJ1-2	TGTGCCAGCTTGGACAGTCGAGATGGCTACACCTTC	CASLDSRDGYTF
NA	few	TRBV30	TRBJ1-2	TGTGCCTGGAGTGAGGTTGGGTCCGAATCAGGCTATGGCTACACCTTC	CAWSEVGSESGYGYTF
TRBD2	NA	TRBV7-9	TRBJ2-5	TGTGCCAGCAGCTCAACTAGCGGCCAAGAGACCCAGTACTTC	CASSSTSGQETQYF
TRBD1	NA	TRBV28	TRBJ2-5	TGTGCCAGCCGGGGACAGGTAGAGGAGACCCAGTACTTC	CASRGQVEETQYF
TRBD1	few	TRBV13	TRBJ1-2	TGTGCCAGCAGTATATACAGGGGCGCATATGGCGGCTACACCTTC	CASSIYRGAYGGYTF